These 15 T cell receptor beta chains came from one sample sequenced in a study of CD8 T cells in Susac syndrome. RNA amounts of about 0.45 to 1 ug underwent reverse transcription with random hexamers. Using its own MiXCR run on the immunoSEQ multiplex PCR reads, TCRdb lists one record per CDR3 protein. Of around 190,000 distinct CDR3 sequences in the sample, 85% to 95% were seen once. Sequencing was carried out using CD4+ T cells from PBMCs. The receptor set was obtained from a human donor with Susac syndrome.

V usage is TRBV28 and J usage is TRBJ2-3, with D maybe TRBD2 (6 bases). From germline, CDR1 is MDHEN and CDR2 SYDVKM. Trimming took off 2 bases at V and 6 bases at J, with 21 bases between the two ends. The CDR3 loop spans 17 amino acids. In DNA, the CDR3 is TGTGCCAGCAGTTTACGCCGGGACTCCTCTTTGTCCGATACGCAGTATTTT. Its translation: CASSLRRDSSLSDTQYF.

V and J are TRBV12-3 or TRBV12-4 and TRBJ2-7, with TRBD1 identical over 11 bases. The CDR3 runs to 14 residues. Trimming removed 3 bases from V and 5 bases from J; junction bases left unmatched: 3. Here the CDR3 reads CASSLGQGVHEQYF. In DNA, the CDR3 is TGTGCCAGCAGTTTGGGACAGGGGGTCCACGAGCAGTACTTC.

This clonotype came up once. The chain is built from TRBV6-5 and TRBJ2-3; TRBD1 agrees at 7 bases. V shed 6 bases, J shed 0 bases, and the junction held 3 bases outside the gene matches. The germline V gene encodes CDR1 MNHEY and CDR2 SVGAGI. The length of the CDR3 is 14 residues. CDR3 in amino acids: CASRTDRSTDTQYF. The CDR3, as DNA: TGTGCCAGCAGAACGGACAGGAGCACAGATACGCAGTATTTT.

The chain combines TRBV28 with TRBJ2-7, with D possibly being TRBD1 (6 bases). The CDR3 extends over 12 amino acids. In germline, CDR1 is MDHEN, CDR2 SYDVKM. The germline V and J ends were trimmed by 10 bases and 2 bases, with 12 bases remaining between them. The CDR3 sequence is CATQGSAYEQYF. The DNA of the CDR3 is TGTGCCACACAGGGAAGCGCCTACGAGCAGTACTTC.

This chain links TRBV12-3 or TRBV12-4 with TRBJ2-5; D may be TRBD1 (6 bases). The CDR3 has 13 residues. The ends were cut back, 5 bases at V and 0 bases at J, with 7 bases in the middle. DNA of the CDR3: TGTGCCAGCAGTAGGGGGTACCAAGAGACCCAGTACTTC. Its translation is CASSRGYQETQYF.

The chain is built from TRBV6-5 and TRBJ2-7; D may be TRBD1 (6 bases). This CDR3 contains 15 residues. Trimming took 6 bases from V and 3 from J, leaving 18 bases between them. CDR1 is MNHEY, CDR2 SVGAGI, per germline. Here the CDR3 reads CASSNPKRGGYEQYF. The CDR3 nucleotides are TGTGCCAGCAGCAACCCCAAGAGAGGGGGCTACGAGCAGTACTTC.

This chain connects TRBV3-1 to TRBJ2-7; the D is unclear. The CDR3 is made up of 12 amino acids. Germline values: CDR1 LGHDT, CDR2 YNNKEL (reference sequence). The germline V and J ends were trimmed by 3 bases and 6 bases, with 9 bases remaining between them. CDR3 protein: CASSQTATEQYF. As DNA, the CDR3 is TGTGCCAGCAGCCAGACCGCGACCGAGCAGTACTTC.

V usage is TRBV9 and J usage is TRBJ2-3, with D possibly being TRBD2 (5 bases). Germline V CDR1 and CDR2: SGDLS, YYNGEE. This CDR3 region has 15 residues. The ends were cut back, 4 bases at V and 6 bases at J, with 18 bases in the middle. Here the CDR3 DNA reads TGTGCCAGCAGCCCAGGTGGGAGCAGGTTGGATACGCAGTATTTT. This sequence encodes CASSPGGSRLDTQYF.

The J gene is TRBJ2-1, the V gene TRBV7-3; either TRBD1 or TRBD2 may fit D (5 bases each). This CDR3 comprises 15 residues. With 2 bases removed from V and 7 bases from J, the gap between germline ends came to 15 bases. Per the germline V gene, CDR1 is SGHTA and CDR2 is FQGTGA. The CDR3 reads CASSLGSTPGNEQFF. CDR3 DNA sequence: TGTGCCAGCAGCTTAGGGAGTACCCCAGGGAATGAGCAGTTCTTC.

This rearrangement joins TRBV29-1 to TRBJ2-7; no definite D call. Trimming cost V 4 bases and J 0 bases, with 7 bases left between them. CDR3 size: 12 residues. Germline V lookup: CDR1 SQVTM, CDR2 ANQGSEA. The CDR3 DNA is TGCAGCGTTGTACAGAGCTCCTACGAGCAGTACTTC. It translates to CSVVQSSYEQYF.

CDR3 nucleotides: TGCAGTGCTAGAGCCCCCCCGGCTGAAGCAGATACGCAGTATTTT. It specifies CSARAPPAEADTQYF. V usage is TRBV20-1 and J usage is TRBJ2-3; D ambiguous. Trimming removed 1 base from V and 4 bases from J, with 15 bases in between. This CDR3 is built from 15 residues. Germline V CDR1 and CDR2: DFQATT, SNEGSKA (reference sequence).

The CDR3 spells CAISRNGNQPQHF. The CDR3, as DNA: TGTGCCATCAGCAGGAACGGGAATCAGCCCCAGCATTTT. This chain uses TRBV10-3 with TRBJ1-5; D gene ambiguous. CDR3 size: 13 residues. Germline V gives CDR1 ENHRY, CDR2 SYGVKD. The germline V and J ends were trimmed by 6 bases and 4 bases, with 10 bases remaining between them.

The chain couples TRBV5-4 to TRBJ2-4; a weak D match, TRBD1 (8 bases). The germline V gene encodes CDR1 SGHNT and CDR2 YYREEE (reference sequence). This CDR3 has 15 amino acids. V gave up 0 bases and J gave up 8 bases, with 15 bases separating them. The CDR3 DNA reads as TGTGCCAGCAGCTTGGACAGGGGGGGGAGTGACATTCAGTACTTC. The encoded protein is CASSLDRGGSDIQYF. Filled out from reference TRBV5-4 and TRBJ2-4, the complete variable domain reads ETGVTQSPTHLIKTRGQQVTLRCSSQSGHNTVSWYQQALGQGPQFIFQYYREEENGRGNFPPRFSGLQFPNYSSELNVNALELDDSALYLCASSLDRGGSDIQYFGAGTRLSVL.

The chain links TRBV20-1 to TRBJ1-3; weak D call: TRBD1 (5 bases). V lost 2 bases and J 1 base, leaving 9 bases between the germline ends. This CDR3 comprises 14 residues. The germline gives CDR1 DFQATT, CDR2 SNEGSKA (reference sequence). CDR3 nucleotides: TGCAGTGCTAGATCGGGGGTATCTGGAAACACCATATATTTT. This translates into CSARSGVSGNTIYF.

The J gene is TRBJ1-6, the V gene TRBV2; D not resolved. The V end lost 2 bases, the J end lost 9 bases, and 11 bases lay between the germline ends. CDR3 length: 14 amino acids. In germline, CDR1 is SNHLY, CDR2 FYNNEI. The CDR3 loop is CASSEQGSPSPLHF. The DNA for the CDR3 is TGTGCCAGCAGTGAACAAGGCTCCCCTTCACCCCTCCACTTT.